Listed here are 4 T cell receptor beta chains from one sample, sequenced in a study of immune evolution from preneoplasia to lung adenocarcinoma. Assay used: immunoSEQ multiplex PCR; TCRdb lists only in-frame clones, some missing. The table records roughly 2,300 clones, roughly 85% of them present only once. Source material: FFPE normal lung tissue adjacent to the tumor. These receptors came from a person aged 45-60 years with lung adenocarcinoma.

The gene calls are TRBV7-2 and TRBJ2-7; D is possibly TRBD2 (5 bases). The CDR3 is 15 residues long. In germline, CDR1 is SGHTA, CDR2 FQGNSA. Trimming removed 5 bases at V and 3 bases at J, with 17 bases between. In DNA, the CDR3 is TGTGCCAGCAGCCGGGTGGTCGGGGTAAGCTACGAGCAGTACTTC. Translating it yields CASSRVVGVSYEQYF.

This clone was seen only a few times. The J gene is TRBJ2-7, the V gene TRBV29-1; D is possibly TRBD1 or TRBD2 (5 bases each). Trimming removed 7 bases at V and 4 bases at J, with 11 bases between. Germline V gene data show CDR1 as SQVTM and CDR2 as ANQGSEA. The CDR3 loop spans 11 amino acids. The CDR3 DNA is TGCAGCGATGGGACCGCTTACGAGCAGTACTTC. Translation: CSDGTAYEQYF.

Only one count was recorded for this clone. The chain joins TRBV13 to TRBJ1-1; D ambiguous. Trimming took 2 bases from V and 0 from J, leaving 4 bases between them. CDR1 and CDR2 from the germline V gene are PRHDT and FYEKMQ (reference sequence). The CDR3 totals 13 residues. The CDR3 region has the DNA TGTGCCAGCAGCTTAACCCTGAACACTGAAGCTTTCTTT. It codes for CASSLTLNTEAFF.

The chain links TRBV6-1 to TRBJ2-5; D might be TRBD1 (5 bases). The CDR3 has 12 residues. With 6 bases removed from V and 10 bases from J, the gap between germline ends came to 15 bases. Germline V gene sequence: CDR1 MNHNS, CDR2 SASEGT. DNA of the CDR3: TGTGCCAGCAGACCTTCCCAGGGAATCCAGTACTTC. Its translation is CASRPSQGIQYF.